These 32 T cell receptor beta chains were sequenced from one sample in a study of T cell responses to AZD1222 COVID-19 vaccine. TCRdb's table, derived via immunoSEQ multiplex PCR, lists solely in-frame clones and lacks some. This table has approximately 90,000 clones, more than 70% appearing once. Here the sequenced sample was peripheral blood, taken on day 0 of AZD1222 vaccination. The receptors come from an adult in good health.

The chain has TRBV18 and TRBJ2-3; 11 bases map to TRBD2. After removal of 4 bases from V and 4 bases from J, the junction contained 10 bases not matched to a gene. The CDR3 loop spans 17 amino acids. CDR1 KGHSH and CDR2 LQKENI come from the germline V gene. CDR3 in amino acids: CASSLAGGPPSPDTQYF. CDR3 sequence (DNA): TGTGCCAGCTCACTAGCGGGAGGGCCTCCCTCCCCAGATACGCAGTATTTT.

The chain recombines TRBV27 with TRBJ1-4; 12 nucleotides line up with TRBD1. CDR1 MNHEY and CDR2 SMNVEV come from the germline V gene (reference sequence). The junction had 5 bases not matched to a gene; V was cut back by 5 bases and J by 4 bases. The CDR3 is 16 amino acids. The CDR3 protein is CASSGTGGGLNEKLFF. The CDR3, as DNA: TGTGCCAGCAGTGGGACAGGGGGCGGCCTTAATGAAAAACTGTTTTTT.

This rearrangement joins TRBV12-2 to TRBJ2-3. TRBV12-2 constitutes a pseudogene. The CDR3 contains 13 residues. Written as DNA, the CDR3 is TGTGCAAGTCGCTTAGGGGTCACAGATACGCAGTATTTT. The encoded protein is CASRLGVTDTQYF.

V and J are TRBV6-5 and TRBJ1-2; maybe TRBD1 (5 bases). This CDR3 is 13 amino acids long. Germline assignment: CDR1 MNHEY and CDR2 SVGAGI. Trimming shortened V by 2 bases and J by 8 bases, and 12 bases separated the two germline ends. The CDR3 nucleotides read TGTGCCAGCAGTTACACGGCAGGGTGGGGCTACACCTTC. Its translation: CASSYTAGWGYTF.

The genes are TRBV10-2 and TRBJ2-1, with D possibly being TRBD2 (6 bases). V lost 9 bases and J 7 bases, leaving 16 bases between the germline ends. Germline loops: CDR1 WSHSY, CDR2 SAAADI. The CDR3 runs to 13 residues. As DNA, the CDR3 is TGCGCCAGTTGTGGCGCCCGGGGGAATGAGCAGTTCTTC. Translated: CASCGARGNEQFF.

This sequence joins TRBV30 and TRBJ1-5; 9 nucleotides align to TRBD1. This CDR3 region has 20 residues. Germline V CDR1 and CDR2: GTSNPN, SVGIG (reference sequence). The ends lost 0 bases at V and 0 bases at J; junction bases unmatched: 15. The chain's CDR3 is CAWSVNLGQGPTISNQPQHF. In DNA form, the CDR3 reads TGTGCCTGGAGTGTAAATTTGGGACAGGGACCGACCATTAGCAATCAGCCCCAGCATTTT.

The CDR3 bases are TGTGCCAGCAGCGTAGGTGGCCAGGGCGGGGGTCAAGAGACCCAGTACTTC. It specifies CASSVGGQGGGQETQYF. This chain uses TRBV9 with TRBJ2-5; 7 bases line up with TRBD2. The CDR3 consists of 17 residues. Per germline, CDR1 SGDLS and CDR2 YYNGEE. V gave up 0 bases and J gave up 2 bases; unmatched junction bases: 10.

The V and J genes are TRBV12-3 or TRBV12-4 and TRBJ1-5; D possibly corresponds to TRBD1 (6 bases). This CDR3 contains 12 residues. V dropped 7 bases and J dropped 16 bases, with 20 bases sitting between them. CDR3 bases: TGTGCCAGCACCTGGCGGGGGCCAGTTCTTCATTTT. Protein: CASTWRGPVLHF.

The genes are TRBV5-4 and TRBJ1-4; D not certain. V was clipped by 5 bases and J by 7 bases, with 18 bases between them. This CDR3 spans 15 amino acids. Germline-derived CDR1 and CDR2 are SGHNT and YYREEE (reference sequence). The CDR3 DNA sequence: TGTGCCAGCAGTAACACCGGGGTCGAGGCTGAAAAACTGTTTTTT. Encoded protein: CASSNTGVEAEKLFF.

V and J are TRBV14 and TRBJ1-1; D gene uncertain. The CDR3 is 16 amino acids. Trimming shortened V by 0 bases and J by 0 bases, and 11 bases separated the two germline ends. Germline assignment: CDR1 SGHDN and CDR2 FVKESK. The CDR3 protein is CASSQDLGQLNTEAFF. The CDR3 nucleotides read TGTGCCAGCAGCCAAGATTTGGGCCAGTTGAACACTGAAGCTTTCTTT.

The CDR3 DNA reads TGTGCCAGTAGCGGGACAGCGGCCTCAGGGACCCAGTACTTC. It specifies CASSGTAASGTQYF. The chain has TRBV19 and TRBJ2-5; 7 bases are shared with TRBD1. V lost 6 bases, J lost 7 bases, and 11 bases stayed unmatched. Germline CDR1 reads LNHDA; CDR2 reads SQIVND (reference sequence). The CDR3 covers 14 residues.

CDR3 amino acids: CASSYGGADTYEQYF. In DNA form, the CDR3 reads TGTGCCAGCAGTTACGGCGGCGCGGACACCTACGAGCAGTACTTC. This chain links TRBV6-2 or TRBV6-3 with TRBJ2-7, with D possibly being TRBD1 (5 bases). CDR1 MNHEY and CDR2 SVGEGT come from the germline V gene. V was clipped by 2 bases and J by 2 bases, with 13 bases between them. The CDR3 sequence is 15 residues long.

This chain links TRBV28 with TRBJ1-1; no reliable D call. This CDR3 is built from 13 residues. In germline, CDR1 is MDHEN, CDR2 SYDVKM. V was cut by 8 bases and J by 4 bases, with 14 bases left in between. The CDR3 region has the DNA TGTGCCAGCCACACCCAGAAATCCACTGAAGCTTTCTTT. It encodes CASHTQKSTEAFF.

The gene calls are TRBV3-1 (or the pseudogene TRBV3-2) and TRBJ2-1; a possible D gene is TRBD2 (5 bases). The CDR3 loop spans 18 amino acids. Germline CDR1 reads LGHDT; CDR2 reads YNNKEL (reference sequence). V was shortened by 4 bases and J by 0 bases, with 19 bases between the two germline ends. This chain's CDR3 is CASSLVPPTRSSYNEQFF. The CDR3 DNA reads TGTGCCAGCAGCCTAGTTCCCCCCACTAGGAGCTCCTACAATGAGCAGTTCTTC.

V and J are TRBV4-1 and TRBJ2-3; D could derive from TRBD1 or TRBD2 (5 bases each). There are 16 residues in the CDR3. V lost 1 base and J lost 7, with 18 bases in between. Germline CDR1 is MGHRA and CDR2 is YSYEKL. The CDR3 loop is CASSQGNSGQGHTQYF. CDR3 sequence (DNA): TGCGCCAGCAGCCAAGGGAACTCAGGCCAGGGACATACGCAGTATTTT.

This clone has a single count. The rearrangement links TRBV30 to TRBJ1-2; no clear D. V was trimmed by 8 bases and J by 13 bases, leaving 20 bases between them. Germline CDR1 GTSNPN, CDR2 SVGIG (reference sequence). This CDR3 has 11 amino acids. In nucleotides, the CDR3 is TGTGCCCTTAGGGAGGGAGCGGCTCTCACCTTC. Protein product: CALREGAALTF. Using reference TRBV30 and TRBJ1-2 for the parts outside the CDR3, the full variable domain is SQTIHQWPATLVQPVGSPLSLECTVEGTSNPNLYWYRQAAGRGLQLLFYSVGIGQISSEVPQNLSASRPQDRQFILSSKKLLLSDSGFYLCALREGAALTFGSGTRLTVV.

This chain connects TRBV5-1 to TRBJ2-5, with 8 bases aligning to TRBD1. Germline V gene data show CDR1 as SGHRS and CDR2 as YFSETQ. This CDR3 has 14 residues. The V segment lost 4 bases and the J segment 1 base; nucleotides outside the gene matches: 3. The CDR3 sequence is CASSIGQGQETQYF. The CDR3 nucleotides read TGCGCCAGCAGCATCGGACAGGGCCAAGAGACCCAGTACTTC.

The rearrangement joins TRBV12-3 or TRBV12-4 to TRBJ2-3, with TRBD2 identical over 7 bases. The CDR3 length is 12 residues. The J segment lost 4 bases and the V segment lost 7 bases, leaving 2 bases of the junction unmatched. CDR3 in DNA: TGTGCCAGCACCGCGGGGGCAGATACGCAGTATTTT. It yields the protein CASTAGADTQYF.

The CDR3 is CATSDRSSGRLNEQFF. DNA for the CDR3: TGTGCCACCAGTGATAGGTCTAGCGGGCGTCTCAATGAGCAGTTCTTC. V usage is TRBV24-1 and J usage is TRBJ2-1; 8 bases agree with TRBD2. CDR1 is KGHDR and CDR2 is SFDVKD in the germline V gene. With V trimmed by 3 bases and J by 6 bases, 9 bases remained unmatched. The length of the CDR3 is 16 residues.

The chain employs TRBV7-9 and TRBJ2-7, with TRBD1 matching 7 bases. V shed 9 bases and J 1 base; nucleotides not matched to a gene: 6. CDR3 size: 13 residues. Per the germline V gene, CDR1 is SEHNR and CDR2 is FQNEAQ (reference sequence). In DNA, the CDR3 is TGTGCCAGTGCAAGACAGGGATCCTACGAGCAGTACTTC. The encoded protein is CASARQGSYEQYF. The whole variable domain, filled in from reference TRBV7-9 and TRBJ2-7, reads DTGVSQNPRHKITKRGQNVTFRCDPISEHNRLYWYRQTLGQGPEFLTYFQNEAQLEKSRLLSDRFSAERPKGSFSTLEIQRTEQGDSAMYLCASARQGSYEQYFGPGTRLTVT.

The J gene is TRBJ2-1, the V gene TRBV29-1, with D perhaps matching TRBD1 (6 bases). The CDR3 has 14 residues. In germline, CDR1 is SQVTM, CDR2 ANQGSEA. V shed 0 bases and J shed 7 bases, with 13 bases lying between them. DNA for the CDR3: TGCAGCGTTGAAGAACCCCAGGGGCGAAATGAGCAGTTCTTC. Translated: CSVEEPQGRNEQFF.

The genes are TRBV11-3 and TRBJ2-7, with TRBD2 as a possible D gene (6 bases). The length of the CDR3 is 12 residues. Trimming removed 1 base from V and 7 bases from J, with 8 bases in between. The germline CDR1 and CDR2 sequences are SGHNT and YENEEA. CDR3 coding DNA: TGTGCCAGCAGCTTAGGCGGGGAGGAGCAGTACTTC. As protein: CASSLGGEEQYF.

The CDR3 bases are TGTGCCAGCAGCCGCAGACTAGCGGAGCAAGAGACCCAGTACTTC. Its protein product is CASSRRLAEQETQYF. V and J are TRBV5-5 and TRBJ2-5; 9 bases are shared with TRBD2. CDR1 SGHKS and CDR2 YYEKEE come from the germline V gene (reference sequence). CDR3 length: 15 amino acids. Trimming took 4 bases from V and 2 from J; bases not matched to a gene: 6.

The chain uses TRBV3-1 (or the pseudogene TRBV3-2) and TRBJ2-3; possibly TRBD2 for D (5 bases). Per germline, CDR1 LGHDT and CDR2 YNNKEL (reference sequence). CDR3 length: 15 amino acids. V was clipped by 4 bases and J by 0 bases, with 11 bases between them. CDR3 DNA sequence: TGTGCCAGCAGCCTTGGGAGCTCTAGCACAGATACGCAGTATTTT. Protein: CASSLGSSSTDTQYF.

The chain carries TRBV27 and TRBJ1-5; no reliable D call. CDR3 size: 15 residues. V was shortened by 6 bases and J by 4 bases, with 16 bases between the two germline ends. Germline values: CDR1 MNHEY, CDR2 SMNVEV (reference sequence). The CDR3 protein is CASRRGRSGNQPQHF. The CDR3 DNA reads TGTGCCAGCAGAAGAGGGCGATCCGGGAATCAGCCCCAGCATTTT.

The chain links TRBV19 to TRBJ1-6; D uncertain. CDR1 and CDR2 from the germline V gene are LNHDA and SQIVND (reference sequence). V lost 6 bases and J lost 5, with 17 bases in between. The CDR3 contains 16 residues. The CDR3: CASRSPADGDNSPLHF. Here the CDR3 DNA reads TGTGCCAGTAGGTCGCCAGCCGATGGGGATAATTCACCCCTCCACTTT.

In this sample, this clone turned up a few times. CDR3 bases: TGTGCCAGCAGTGAAAGGGCTAGCGGGAGAGTGGTAGGCACAGATACGCAGTATTTT. This gives the protein CASSERASGRVVGTDTQYF. The rearrangement links TRBV6-1 to TRBJ2-3, with TRBD2 matching over 10 bases. Germline-derived CDR1 and CDR2 are MNHNS and SASEGT. The length of the CDR3 is 19 residues. V lost 2 bases to trimming and J lost 1 base; unmatched junction nucleotides: 12.

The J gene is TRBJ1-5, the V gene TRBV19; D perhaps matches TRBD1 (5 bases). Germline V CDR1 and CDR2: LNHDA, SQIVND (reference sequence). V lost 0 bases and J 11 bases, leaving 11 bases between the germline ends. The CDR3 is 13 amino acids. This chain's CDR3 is CASSIDLGGSQHF. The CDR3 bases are TGTGCCAGTAGTATAGATCTCGGGGGGTCCCAGCATTTT.

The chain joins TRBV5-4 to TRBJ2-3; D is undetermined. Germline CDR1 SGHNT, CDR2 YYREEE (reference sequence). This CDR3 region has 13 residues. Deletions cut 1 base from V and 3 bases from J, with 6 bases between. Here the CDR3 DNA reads TGTGCCAGCAGCTTGAGTGGTACAGATACGCAGTATTTT. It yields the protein CASSLSGTDTQYF.

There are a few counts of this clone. The CDR3 spells CASSLYGTGTEAFF. The CDR3, as DNA: TGTGCCAGCAGCCTATACGGGACAGGCACTGAAGCTTTCTTT. The V gene is TRBV7-8, the J gene TRBJ1-1, with TRBD1 matching over 8 bases. V lost 5 bases to trimming and J lost 4 bases; unmatched junction nucleotides: 6. The CDR3 runs to 14 residues. Germline CDR1 reads SGHVS; CDR2 reads FQNEAQ.

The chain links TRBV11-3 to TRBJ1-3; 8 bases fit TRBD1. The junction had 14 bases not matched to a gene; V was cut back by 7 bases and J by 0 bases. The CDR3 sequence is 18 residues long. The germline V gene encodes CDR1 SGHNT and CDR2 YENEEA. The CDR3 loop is CASTYPGDRTYSGNTIYF. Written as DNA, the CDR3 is TGTGCCAGCACCTATCCCGGGGACAGGACTTACTCTGGAAACACCATATATTTT. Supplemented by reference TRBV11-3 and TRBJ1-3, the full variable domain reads EAGVVQSPRYKIIEKKQPVAFWCNPISGHNTLYWYLQNLGQGPELLIRYENEEAVDDSQLPKDRFSAERLKGVDSTLKIQPAELGDSAVYLCASTYPGDRTYSGNTIYFGEGSWLTVV.

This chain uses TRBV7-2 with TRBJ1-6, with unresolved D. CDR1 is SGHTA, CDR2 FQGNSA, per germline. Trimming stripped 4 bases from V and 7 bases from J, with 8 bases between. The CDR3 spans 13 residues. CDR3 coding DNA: TGTGCCAGCAGCTACGCGGGCAATTCACCCCTCCACTTT. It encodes CASSYAGNSPLHF.